This T cell receptor beta chain is from a study of metastatic and nonmetastatic thyroid tumors. Germline V CDR1 and CDR2: WNHNN, SYGVQD (reference sequence). This CDR3 is 14 amino acids long. V was cut by 3 bases and J by 1 base, with 9 bases left in between. Whole-study findings and limits: When malignant thyroid tumors were compared with benign nodules, TCR beta diversity was reportedly significantly higher in the malignant tumors. This held in both blood and tumor samples.

This clone was observed at least ten times. Its antigen remains unidentified. MiXCR reprocessed the PCR reads for TCRdb. This table has around 20,000 clones, 15% to 20% appearing once. All patients were untreated before thyroid surgery. The chain recombines TRBV10-1 with TRBJ1-1, with D perhaps matching TRBD1 (6 bases). The specimen sequenced was blood. This TCR came from a male donor with papillary thyroid cancer or a benign thyroid nodule (not recorded which). Some clones in this sample may be carry-over from other donors' samples. The CDR3 protein is CASSESGANTEAFF. In DNA form, the CDR3 reads TGCGCCAGCAGTGAATCAGGGGCGAACACTGAAGCTTTCTTT.